Listed below are T cell receptor beta chains from one sample, sequenced in a study of cytomegalovirus exposure and HLA in healthy donors. The assay was immunoSEQ multiplex PCR, and TCRdb's table has in-frame clones only and misses some. The sample holds fewer than 150,000 clones, approximately 79% seen once. The sample comprised PBMCs. Receptor source: a female donor in good health and CMV-seronegative. Both conserved end residues are part of each CDR3. D genes are given only for firm matches. A row's size may be missing; if present it is once, few, many or a size class.

v_gene,d_gene,abundance,j_gene,CDR3nt,CDR3aa
TRBV21-1,.,.,TRBJ1-2,TGTGCCAGCAGCAACCGACAGGTCGGTCCCTATGGCTACACCTTC,CASSNRQVGPYGYTF
TRBV5-6,.,few,TRBJ1-1,TGTGCCAGCAGCTTGGTACGCGCCAAAGCTTTCTTT,CASSLVRAKAFF
TRBV15,.,once,TRBJ2-2,TGTGCCACCAGCAGAGATCGAGGGTACACCGGGGAGCTGTTTTTT,CATSRDRGYTGELFF
TRBV18,TRBD1,.,TRBJ1-4,TGTGCCAGCTCACCACAGGGGGCTGAGATTAATGAAAAACTGTTTTTT,CASSPQGAEINEKLFF
TRBV19,.,.,TRBJ1-5,TGTGCCAGTAGTTTTCCGGGACTTAGCAATCAGCCCCAGCATTTT,CASSFPGLSNQPQHF
TRBV19,.,.,TRBJ2-6,TGTGCCAGTAGTCCAAGACTACTCTCTGGGGCCAACGTCCTGACTTTC,CASSPRLLSGANVLTF
TRBV2,TRBD2,few,TRBJ2-3,TGTGCCATCACTAGCGGGACCGGCACAGATACGCAGTATTTT,CAITSGTGTDTQYF
TRBV7-9,TRBD1,.,TRBJ1-4,TGTGCCAGCAGCTTAGCCCTACAGGGGGCCATGGAAAAACTGTTTTTT,CASSLALQGAMEKLFF
TRBV4-2,.,.,TRBJ2-1,TGTGCCAGCAGCCTCCACTCCCTCGGGGACTCGAAAAGGAATGAGCAGTTCTTC,CASSLHSLGDSKRNEQFF
TRBV2,.,.,TRBJ2-4,TGTGCCAGCAGTGTCGGAAGCGGTAAAAACATTCAGTACTTC,CASSVGSGKNIQYF
TRBV30,.,.,TRBJ1-2,TGTGCCTGGAGCGGCCGGGCTAACTATGGCTACACCTTC,CAWSGRANYGYTF
TRBV27,TRBD2,.,TRBJ2-7,TGTGCCAGCAGTTGGCTAGCGGGAGGCTCCTACGAGCAGTACTTC,CASSWLAGGSYEQYF
TRBV5-1,TRBD2,.,TRBJ2-7,TGCGCCAGCAGCTTACGGGAGGGCCCCTACGAGCAGTACTTC,CASSLREGPYEQYF
TRBV6-1,TRBD1,.,TRBJ1-2,TGTGCCAGCAGTGAGAGACAGGGGGCGAACTATGGCTACACCTTC,CASSERQGANYGYTF
TRBV27,.,.,TRBJ2-1,TGTGCCAGCAGTTTAGCAGGGCTAAGTGGCGATGAGCAGTTCTTC,CASSLAGLSGDEQFF
TRBV25-1,.,.,TRBJ2-3,TGTGCCAGCAGTGCAGCGGATACGCAGTATTTT,CASSAADTQYF
TRBV10-3,TRBD1,.,TRBJ1-2,TGTGCCATCAGGCGGACAGGGGACTATGGCTACACCTTC,CAIRRTGDYGYTF
TRBV30,.,.,TRBJ1-1,TGTGCCTGGAGGCGAGGCCCTGAAGCTTTCTTT,CAWRRGPEAFF
TRBV7-3,TRBD1,.,TRBJ2-3,TGTGCCAGCAGCCGGACAGGGGGCCCAGATACGCAGTATTTT,CASSRTGGPDTQYF
TRBV2,.,.,TRBJ2-6,TGTGCCAGCAGCAGGGATTCTGGGGCCAACGTCCTGACTTTC,CASSRDSGANVLTF
TRBV5-1,TRBD2,.,TRBJ2-5,TGCGCCAGCAGCTTGGGGGTAGCGGGGTACCAAGAGACCCAGTACTTC,CASSLGVAGYQETQYF
TRBV4-1,.,few,TRBJ2-7,TGCGCCAGCAGCCAAGAGACGTCGCGGAGCCCCTACGAGCAGTACTTC,CASSQETSRSPYEQYF
TRBV15,.,.,TRBJ2-3,TGTGCCACCAGCGACTCCTACGGGGAGGCCACGGATACGCAGTATTTT,CATSDSYGEATDTQYF
TRBV11-2,TRBD1,.,TRBJ2-7,TGTGCCAGCAGCTTATCGATCACAGGGGGCCAGAACGAGCAGTACTTC,CASSLSITGGQNEQYF
TRBV4-1,TRBD1,few,TRBJ2-1,TGCGCCAGCAGCCAAGCGGCAGGGACAGCTTTCAATGAGCAGTTCTTC,CASSQAAGTAFNEQFF
TRBV18,.,.,TRBJ2-1,TGTGCCAGCTCACCACTTTCGACCGGGACAAAGAGGGGGAATGAGCAGTTCTTC,CASSPLSTGTKRGNEQFF
TRBV2,TRBD1,.,TRBJ2-3,TGTGCCAGCAACCAGGGACAGGCGTCTGGAGCAGATACGCAGTATTTT,CASNQGQASGADTQYF
TRBV5-6,.,.,TRBJ2-7,TGTGCCAGCAGCTGGGACATCTACGAGCAGTACTTC,CASSWDIYEQYF
TRBV2,.,few,TRBJ2-2,TGTGCCAGCAGTGAAGAGGGGATCTTCACCGGGGAGCTGTTTTTT,CASSEEGIFTGELFF
TRBV5-1,TRBD2,once,TRBJ2-7,TGCGCCAGCAGCTCGGGACTAGCGGGAGGAATTACCTACGAGCAGTACTTC,CASSSGLAGGITYEQYF
TRBV15,.,.,TRBJ1-2,TGTGCCACCAGCAGAGATTCCGAACAGGAAAACTATGGCTACACCTTC,CATSRDSEQENYGYTF
TRBV29-1,.,.,TRBJ2-2,TGCAGCGTTGATCCTCTAGACACCGGGGAGCTGTTTTTT,CSVDPLDTGELFF
TRBV2,.,.,TRBJ1-1,TGTGCCAGCAGTGAAGGCCTGGCAGGGACTAACACTGAAGCTTTCTTT,CASSEGLAGTNTEAFF
TRBV7-8,.,.,TRBJ2-3,TGTGCCAGCAGCTTAGGAGACATCTACACAGATACGCAGTATTTT,CASSLGDIYTDTQYF
TRBV5-6,.,.,TRBJ2-3,TGTGCCAGCAGCTGGCGGGACGCCGCACCTACAGATACGCAGTATTTT,CASSWRDAAPTDTQYF
TRBV7-8,TRBD1,.,TRBJ2-7,TGTGCCAGCAGCTTAGGGACAGGGTCCTACGAGCAGTACTTC,CASSLGTGSYEQYF
TRBV28,TRBD2,.,TRBJ2-7,TGTGCCAGCAGTTTTAGGCGGGAGGGCGAGCAGTACTTC,CASSFRREGEQYF
TRBV6-1,.,.,TRBJ2-7,TGTGCCAGCAGTGAGGGACTGTCCTACGAGCAGTACTTC,CASSEGLSYEQYF
TRBV7-9,.,few,TRBJ2-1,TGTGCCAGCAGCTTAGCTTCCCCCCCCAAGCAGCAGTTCTTC,CASSLASPPKQQFF
TRBV28,TRBD1,.,TRBJ1-5,TGTGCCAGCAGTCGCCGGGACAGGGGGCAGCCCCAGCATTTT,CASSRRDRGQPQHF
TRBV5-1,TRBD2,.,TRBJ2-7,TGCGCCAGCAGCGGGGACGTTGGGACTAGCGACCACGAGCAGTACTTC,CASSGDVGTSDHEQYF
TRBV2,.,.,TRBJ1-1,TGTGCCAGCACCCTTGACAAGAACACTGAAGCTTTCTTT,CASTLDKNTEAFF
TRBV6-5,.,.,TRBJ2-1,TGTGCCAGCAGCTGGGGGGAGACCGTAAACAATGAGCAGTTCTTC,CASSWGETVNNEQFF
TRBV2,TRBD1,.,TRBJ2-6,TGTGCCAGCAGGTGGGAGACAGGGGCATATGGGGCCAACGTCCTGACTTTC,CASRWETGAYGANVLTF
TRBV7-7,TRBD2,.,TRBJ2-5,TGTGCTAGCAGCCCCGGGACTAGCGGGAGAATGACAGAGACCCAGTACTTC,CASSPGTSGRMTETQYF
TRBV28,.,once,TRBJ2-7,TGTGCCAGCAGTTCCCATCCGCAGGGAATCGACGAGCAGTACTTC,CASSSHPQGIDEQYF
TRBV6-6,TRBD2,few,TRBJ2-7,TGTGCCAGCAGTCCCAAGGCGGGACTAGCGGTTGTCGAGCAGTACTTC,CASSPKAGLAVVEQYF
TRBV7-8,.,.,TRBJ2-7,TGTGCCAGCAGCTTAGAGTCGGAGCTGCCCTACGAGCAGTACTTC,CASSLESELPYEQYF
TRBV15,TRBD1,.,TRBJ2-3,TGTGCCACCAATGACAGGGAAGGGTCAGATACGCAGTATTTT,CATNDREGSDTQYF
TRBV14,TRBD1,.,TRBJ2-7,TGTGCCAGCAAGAGGGGGCCCGGGACAGGGAGCTACGAGCAGTACTTC,CASKRGPGTGSYEQYF
TRBV9,.,.,TRBJ1-2,TGTGCCAGCACGTTACCCGAGGGAGGCTACACCTTC,CASTLPEGGYTF
TRBV6-1,TRBD1,.,TRBJ1-5,TGTGCCAGCGGGGACAGGGGGCTGAATCAGCCCCAGCATTTT,CASGDRGLNQPQHF
TRBV9,TRBD1,.,TRBJ1-1,TGTGCCAGCAGCGGGGGACAGGGGGTTCTTGGAGCTTTCTTT,CASSGGQGVLGAFF
TRBV6-6,.,once,TRBJ1-1,TGTGCCAGCAGTCTTACTGAAGCTTTCTTT,CASSLTEAFF